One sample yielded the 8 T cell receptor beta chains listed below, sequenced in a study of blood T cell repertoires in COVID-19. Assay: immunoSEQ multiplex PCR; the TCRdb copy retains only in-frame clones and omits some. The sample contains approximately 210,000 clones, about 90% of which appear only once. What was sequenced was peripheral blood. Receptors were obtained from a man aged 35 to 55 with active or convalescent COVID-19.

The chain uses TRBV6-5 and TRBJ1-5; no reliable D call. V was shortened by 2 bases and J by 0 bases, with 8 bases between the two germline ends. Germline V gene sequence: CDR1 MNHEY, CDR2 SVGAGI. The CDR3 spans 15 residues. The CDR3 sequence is CASSYGPGSNQPQHF. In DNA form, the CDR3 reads TGTGCCAGCAGTTACGGTCCGGGTAGCAATCAGCCCCAGCATTTT.

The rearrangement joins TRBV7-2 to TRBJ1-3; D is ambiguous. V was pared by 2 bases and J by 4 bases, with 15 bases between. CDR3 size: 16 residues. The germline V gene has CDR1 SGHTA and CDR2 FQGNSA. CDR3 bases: TGTGCCAGCAGCTTAATTCCGGGTCTGAAGGGAAACACCATATATTTT. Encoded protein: CASSLIPGLKGNTIYF. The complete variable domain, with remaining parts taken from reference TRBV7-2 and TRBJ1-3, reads GAGVSQSPSNKVTEKGKDVELRCDPISGHTALYWYRQSLGQGLEFLIYFQGNSAPDKSGLPSDRFSAERTGGSVSTLTIQRTQQEDSAVYLCASSLIPGLKGNTIYFGEGSWLTVV.

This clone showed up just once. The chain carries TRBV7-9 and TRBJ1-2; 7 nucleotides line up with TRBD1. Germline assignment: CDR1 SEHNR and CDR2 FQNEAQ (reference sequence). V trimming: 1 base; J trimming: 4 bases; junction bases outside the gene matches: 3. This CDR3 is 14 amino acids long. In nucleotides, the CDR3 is TGTGCCAGCAGCTTAGTTACAGGGGCCTATGGCTACACCTTC. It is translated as CASSLVTGAYGYTF. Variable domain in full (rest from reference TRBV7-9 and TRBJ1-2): DTGVSQNPRHKITKRGQNVTFRCDPISEHNRLYWYRQTLGQGPEFLTYFQNEAQLEKSRLLSDRFSAERPKGSFSTLEIQRTEQGDSAMYLCASSLVTGAYGYTFGSGTRLTVV.

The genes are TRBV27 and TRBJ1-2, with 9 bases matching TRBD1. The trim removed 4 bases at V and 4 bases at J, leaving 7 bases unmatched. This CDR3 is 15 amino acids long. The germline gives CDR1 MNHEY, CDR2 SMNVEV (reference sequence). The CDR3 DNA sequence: TGTGCCAGCAGTTCACAGGGGGCGCCAGGCTATGGCTACACCTTC. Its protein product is CASSSQGAPGYGYTF.

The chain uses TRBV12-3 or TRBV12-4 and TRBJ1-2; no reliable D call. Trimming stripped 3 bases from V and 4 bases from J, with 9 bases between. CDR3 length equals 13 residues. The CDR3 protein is CASSFERVYGYTF. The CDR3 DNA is TGTGCCAGCAGTTTTGAGAGGGTCTATGGCTACACCTTC.

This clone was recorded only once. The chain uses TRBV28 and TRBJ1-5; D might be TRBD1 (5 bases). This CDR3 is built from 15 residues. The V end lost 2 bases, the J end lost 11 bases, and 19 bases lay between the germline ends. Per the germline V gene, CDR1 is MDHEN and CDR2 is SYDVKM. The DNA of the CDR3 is TGTGCCAGCAGTTTAGGCAGGGCTCTAGCGCGATCCCAGCATTTT. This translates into CASSLGRALARSQHF.

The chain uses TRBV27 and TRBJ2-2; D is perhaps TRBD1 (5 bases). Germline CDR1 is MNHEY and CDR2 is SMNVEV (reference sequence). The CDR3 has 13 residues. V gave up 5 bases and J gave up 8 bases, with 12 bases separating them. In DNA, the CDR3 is TGTGCCAGCAGTAACAGGCCTAGGGGGGAGCTGTTTTTT. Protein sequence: CASSNRPRGELFF.

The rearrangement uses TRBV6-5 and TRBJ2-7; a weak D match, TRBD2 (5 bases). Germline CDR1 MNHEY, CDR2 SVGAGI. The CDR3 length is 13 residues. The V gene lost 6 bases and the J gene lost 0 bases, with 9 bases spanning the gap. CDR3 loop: CASSPGNSYEQYF. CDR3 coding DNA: TGTGCCAGCAGCCCCGGGAACTCCTACGAGCAGTACTTC.